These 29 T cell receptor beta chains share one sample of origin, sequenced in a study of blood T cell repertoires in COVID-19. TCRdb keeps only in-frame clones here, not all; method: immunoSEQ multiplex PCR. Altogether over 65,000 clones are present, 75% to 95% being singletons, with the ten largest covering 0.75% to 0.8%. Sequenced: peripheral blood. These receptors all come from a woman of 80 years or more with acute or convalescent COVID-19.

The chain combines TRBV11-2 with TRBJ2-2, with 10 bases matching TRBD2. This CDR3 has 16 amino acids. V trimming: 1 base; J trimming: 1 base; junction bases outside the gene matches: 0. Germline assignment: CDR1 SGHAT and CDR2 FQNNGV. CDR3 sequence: CASSLGLAGNTGELFF. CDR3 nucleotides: TGTGCCAGCAGCTTAGGACTAGCGGGGAACACCGGGGAGCTGTTTTTT.

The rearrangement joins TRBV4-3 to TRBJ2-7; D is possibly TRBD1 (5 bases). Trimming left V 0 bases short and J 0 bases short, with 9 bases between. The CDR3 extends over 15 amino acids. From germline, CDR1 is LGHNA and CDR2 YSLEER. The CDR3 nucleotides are TGCGCCAGCAGCCAAGACGGTACAGGCTCCTACGAGCAGTACTTC. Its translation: CASSQDGTGSYEQYF.

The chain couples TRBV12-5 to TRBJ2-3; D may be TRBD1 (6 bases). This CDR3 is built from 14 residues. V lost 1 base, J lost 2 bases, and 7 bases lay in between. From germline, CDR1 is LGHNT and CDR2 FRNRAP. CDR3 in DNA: TGTGCTAGTGGTTTGGGGACAGCCACAGATACGCAGTATTTT. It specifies CASGLGTATDTQYF.

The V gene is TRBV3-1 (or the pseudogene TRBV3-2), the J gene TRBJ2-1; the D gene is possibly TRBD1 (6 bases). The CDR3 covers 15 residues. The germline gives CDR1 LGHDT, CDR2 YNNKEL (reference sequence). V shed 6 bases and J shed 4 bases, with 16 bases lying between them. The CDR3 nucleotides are TGTGCCAGCAGGCAGGGGTCCTTCCCTTACAATGAGCAGTTCTTC. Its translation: CASRQGSFPYNEQFF.

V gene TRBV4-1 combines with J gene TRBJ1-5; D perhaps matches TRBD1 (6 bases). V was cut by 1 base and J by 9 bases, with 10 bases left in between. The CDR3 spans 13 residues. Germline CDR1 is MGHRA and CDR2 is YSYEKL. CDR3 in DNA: TGCGCCAGCAGCCAAGTGGACAGCACGCCCCAGCATTTT. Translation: CASSQVDSTPQHF.

CDR3 in DNA: TGTGCCAGCATCGACAGGGGGCTTGATCCGAAAGCTTTCTTT. As protein: CASIDRGLDPKAFF. The chain combines TRBV6-6 with TRBJ1-1; 10 bases align to TRBD1. This CDR3 is 14 amino acids long. V lost 7 bases, J lost 9 bases, and 11 bases stayed unmatched. The germline CDR1 and CDR2 sequences are MNHNY and SVGAGI (reference sequence).

The CDR3 spells CASSQRTEAFF. CDR3 nucleotides: TGTGCCAGCAGCCAGCGCACTGAAGCTTTCTTT. The genes are TRBV7-2 and TRBJ1-1; D gene ambiguous. Germline assignment: CDR1 SGHTA and CDR2 FQGNSA. This CDR3 has 11 amino acids. The V and J ends lost 5 bases and 4 bases respectively, with 5 bases between them.

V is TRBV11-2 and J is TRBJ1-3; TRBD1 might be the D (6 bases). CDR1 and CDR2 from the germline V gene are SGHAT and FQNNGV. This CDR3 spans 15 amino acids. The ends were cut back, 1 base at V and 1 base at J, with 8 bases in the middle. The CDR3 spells CASSLARGSGNTIYF. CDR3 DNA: TGTGCCAGCAGCTTAGCTAGGGGGTCTGGAAACACCATATATTTT.

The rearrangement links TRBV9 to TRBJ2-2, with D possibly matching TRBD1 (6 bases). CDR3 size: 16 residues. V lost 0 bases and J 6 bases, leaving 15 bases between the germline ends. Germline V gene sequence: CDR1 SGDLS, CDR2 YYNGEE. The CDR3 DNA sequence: TGTGCCAGCAGCGTAGGGGCACAGGGTTGGGCCGGGGAGCTGTTTTTT. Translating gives CASSVGAQGWAGELFF.

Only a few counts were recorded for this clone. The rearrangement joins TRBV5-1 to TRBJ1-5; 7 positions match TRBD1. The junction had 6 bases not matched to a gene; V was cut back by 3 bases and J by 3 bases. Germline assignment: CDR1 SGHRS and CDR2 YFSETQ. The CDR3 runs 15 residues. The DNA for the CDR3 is TGCGCCAGCAGCTGGATACAGGGGCCCAATCAGCCCCAGCATTTT. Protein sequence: CASSWIQGPNQPQHF.

CDR3 nucleotides: TGTGCCAGCAGCTTAGCAACCCTAGCGGGAATCGGGTACGAGCAGTACTTC. As protein: CASSLATLAGIGYEQYF. V is TRBV7-8 and J is TRBJ2-7; 9 positions agree with TRBD2. CDR3 length equals 17 residues. Germline CDR1 and CDR2: SGHVS and FQNEAQ. V shed 0 bases and J 4 bases; nucleotides not matched to a gene: 10.

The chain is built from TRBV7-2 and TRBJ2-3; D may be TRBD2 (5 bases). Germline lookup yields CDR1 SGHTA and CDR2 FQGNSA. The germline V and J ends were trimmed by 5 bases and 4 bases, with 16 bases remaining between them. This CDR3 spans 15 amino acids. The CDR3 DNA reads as TGTGCCAGCAGCCAGACACTCTCGAGGGCAGATACGCAGTATTTT. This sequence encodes CASSQTLSRADTQYF.

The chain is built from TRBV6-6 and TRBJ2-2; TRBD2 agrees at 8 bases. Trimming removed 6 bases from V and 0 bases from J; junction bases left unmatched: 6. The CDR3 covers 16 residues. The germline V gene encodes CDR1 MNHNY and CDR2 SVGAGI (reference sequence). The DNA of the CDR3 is TGTGCCAGCAGCCAGCCCGGGGGGGCGAACACCGGGGAGCTGTTTTTT. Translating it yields CASSQPGGANTGELFF.

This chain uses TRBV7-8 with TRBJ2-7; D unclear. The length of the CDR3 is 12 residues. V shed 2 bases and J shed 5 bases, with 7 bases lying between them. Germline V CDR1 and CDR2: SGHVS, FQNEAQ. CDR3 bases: TGTGCCAGCAGCTTAACGAGGAACGAGCAGTACTTC. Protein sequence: CASSLTRNEQYF.

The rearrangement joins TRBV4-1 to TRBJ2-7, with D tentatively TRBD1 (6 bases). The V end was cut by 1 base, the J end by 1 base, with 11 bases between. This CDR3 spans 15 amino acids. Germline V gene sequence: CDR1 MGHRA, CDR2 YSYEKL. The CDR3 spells CASSQAQGSSYEQYF. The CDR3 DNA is TGCGCCAGCAGCCAAGCACAGGGTTCGTCCTACGAGCAGTACTTC.

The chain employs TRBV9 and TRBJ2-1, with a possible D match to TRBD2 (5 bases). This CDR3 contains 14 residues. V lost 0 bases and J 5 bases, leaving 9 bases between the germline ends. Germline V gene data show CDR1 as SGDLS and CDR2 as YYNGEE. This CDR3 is CASSVEWRDNEQFF. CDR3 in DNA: TGTGCCAGCAGCGTAGAATGGCGGGACAATGAGCAGTTCTTC.

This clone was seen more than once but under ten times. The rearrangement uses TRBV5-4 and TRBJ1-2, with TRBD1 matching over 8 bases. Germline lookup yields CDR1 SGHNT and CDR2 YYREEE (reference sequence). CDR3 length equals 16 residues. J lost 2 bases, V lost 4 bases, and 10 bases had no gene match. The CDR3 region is CASSSTTGGMNYGYTF. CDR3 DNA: TGTGCCAGCAGCAGCACAACAGGGGGTATGAACTATGGCTACACCTTC.

In DNA form, the CDR3 reads TGTGCCAGCAGTTGGAGACAGGGACCTGGAAACACCATATATTTT. It codes for CASSWRQGPGNTIYF. The chain has TRBV6-5 and TRBJ1-3, with TRBD1 matching 7 bases. CDR3 length equals 15 residues. V gave up 4 bases and J gave up 2 bases; unmatched junction bases: 5. The V gene's germline CDR1 is MNHEY and CDR2 SVGAGI.

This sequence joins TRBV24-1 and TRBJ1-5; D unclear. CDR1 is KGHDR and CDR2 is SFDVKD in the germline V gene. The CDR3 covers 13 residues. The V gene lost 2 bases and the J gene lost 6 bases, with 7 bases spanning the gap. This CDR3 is CATSDSGRQPQHF. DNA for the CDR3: TGTGCCACCAGTGATTCAGGTCGTCAGCCCCAGCATTTT.

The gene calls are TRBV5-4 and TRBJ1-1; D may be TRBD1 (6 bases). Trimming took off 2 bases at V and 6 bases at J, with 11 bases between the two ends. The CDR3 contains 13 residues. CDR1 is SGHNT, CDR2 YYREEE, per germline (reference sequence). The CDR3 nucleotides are TGTGCCAGCAGCTTACAGGGAGCAGCTGAAGCTTTCTTT. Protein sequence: CASSLQGAAEAFF.

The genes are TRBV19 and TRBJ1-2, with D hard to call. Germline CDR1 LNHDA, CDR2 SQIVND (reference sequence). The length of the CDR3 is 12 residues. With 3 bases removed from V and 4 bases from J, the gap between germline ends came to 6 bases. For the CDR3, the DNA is TGTGCCAGTAGTATTCCCGGCTATGGCTACACCTTC. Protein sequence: CASSIPGYGYTF.

DNA for the CDR3: TGTGCCAGCAGTCGGGACAGGGTAGGCAATCAGCCCCAGCATTTT. This sequence encodes CASSRDRVGNQPQHF. The rearrangement uses TRBV5-8 and TRBJ1-5; 9 nucleotides align to TRBD1. V shed 5 bases and J 2 bases; nucleotides not matched to a gene: 5. This CDR3 spans 15 amino acids. Germline V gene sequence: CDR1 SGHTS, CDR2 YDEGEE.

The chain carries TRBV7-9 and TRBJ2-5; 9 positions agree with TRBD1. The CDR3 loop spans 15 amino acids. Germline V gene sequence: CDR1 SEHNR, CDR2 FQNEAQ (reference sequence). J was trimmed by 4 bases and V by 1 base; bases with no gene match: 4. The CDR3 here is CASSLDRGPGETQYF. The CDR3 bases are TGTGCCAGCAGCTTAGACAGGGGGCCGGGAGAGACCCAGTACTTC.

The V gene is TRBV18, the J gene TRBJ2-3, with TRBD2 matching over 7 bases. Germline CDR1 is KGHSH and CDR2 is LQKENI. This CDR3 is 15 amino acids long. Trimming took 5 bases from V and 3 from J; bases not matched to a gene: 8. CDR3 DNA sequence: TGTGCCAGCTCATCCCGACTAGCCCTGACAGATACGCAGTATTTT. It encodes CASSSRLALTDTQYF. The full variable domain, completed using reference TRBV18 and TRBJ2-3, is NAGVMQNPRHLVRRRGQEARLRCSPMKGHSHVYWYRQLPEEGLKFMVYLQKENIIDESGMPKERFSAEFPKEGPSILRIQQVVRGDSAAYFCASSSRLALTDTQYFGPGTRLTVL.

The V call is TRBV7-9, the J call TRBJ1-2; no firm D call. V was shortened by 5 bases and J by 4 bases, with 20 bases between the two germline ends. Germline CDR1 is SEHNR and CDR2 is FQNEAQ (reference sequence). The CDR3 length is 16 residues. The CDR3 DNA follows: TGTGCCAGCAGCCCAGAAAGCGATGGGTCTACCTATGGCTACACCTTC. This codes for CASSPESDGSTYGYTF.

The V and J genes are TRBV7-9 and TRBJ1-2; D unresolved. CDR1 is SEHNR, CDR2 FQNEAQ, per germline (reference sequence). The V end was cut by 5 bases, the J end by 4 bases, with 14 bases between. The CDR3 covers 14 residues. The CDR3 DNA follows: TGTGCCAGCAGCCTTGAGGGCTTGACCTATGGCTACACCTTC. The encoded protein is CASSLEGLTYGYTF.

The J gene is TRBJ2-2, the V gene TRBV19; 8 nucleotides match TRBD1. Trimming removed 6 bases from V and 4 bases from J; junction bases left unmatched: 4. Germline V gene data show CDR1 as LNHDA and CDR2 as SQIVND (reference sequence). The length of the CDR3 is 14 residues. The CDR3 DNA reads TGTGCCAGTAGCGCAGGGGGCATCACCGGGGAGCTGTTTTTT. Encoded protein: CASSAGGITGELFF. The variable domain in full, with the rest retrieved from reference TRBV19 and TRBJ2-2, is DGGITQSPKYLFRKEGQNVTLSCEQNLNHDAMYWYRQDPGQGLRLIYYSQIVNDFQKGDIAEGYSVSREKKESFPLTVTSAQKNPTAFYLCASSAGGITGELFFGEGSRLTVL.

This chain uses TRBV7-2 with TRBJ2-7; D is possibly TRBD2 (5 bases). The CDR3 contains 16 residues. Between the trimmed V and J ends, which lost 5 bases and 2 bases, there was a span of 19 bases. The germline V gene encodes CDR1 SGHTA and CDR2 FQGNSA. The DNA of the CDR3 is TGTGCCAGCAGCAGACCGGAGACTAACCCTGCCTACGAGCAGTACTTC. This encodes CASSRPETNPAYEQYF. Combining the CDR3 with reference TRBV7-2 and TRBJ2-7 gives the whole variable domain GAGVSQSPSNKVTEKGKDVELRCDPISGHTALYWYRQSLGQGLEFLIYFQGNSAPDKSGLPSDRFSAERTGGSVSTLTIQRTQQEDSAVYLCASSRPETNPAYEQYFGPGTRLTVT.

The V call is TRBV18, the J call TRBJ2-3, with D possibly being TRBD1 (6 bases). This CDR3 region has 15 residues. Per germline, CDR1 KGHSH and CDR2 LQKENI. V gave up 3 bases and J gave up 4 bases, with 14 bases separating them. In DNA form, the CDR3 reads TGTGCCAGCTCACCTAATCTCCCAGGGGCAGATACGCAGTATTTT. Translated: CASSPNLPGADTQYF.